This T cell receptor (beta chain) was documented in a study of cytotoxic CD8 clonotypes in ibrutinib-treated CLL. Clones were read by immunoSEQ multiplex PCR, and TCRdb kept only the in-frame ones, dropping some. The repertoire consists of approximately 150,000 clones, with under 85% occurring once and the leading ten covering less than 6%. The TCR sequence derives from a human donor with chronic lymphocytic leukemia. Sequences were derived from PBMCs, sampled after 24 months of ibrutinib treatment.

This CDR3 reads CASSSLAQGARGTEAFF. The CDR3 coding sequence is TGTGCCAGCAGCTCCCTCGCCCAGGGGGCGCGGGGCACTGAAGCTTTCTTT. The V gene is TRBV5-4, the J gene TRBJ1-1, with TRBD1 matching over 8 bases. From germline, CDR1 is SGHNT and CDR2 YYREEE (reference sequence). V was clipped by 3 bases and J by 4 bases; unmatched bases: 14. CDR3 length: 17 amino acids.